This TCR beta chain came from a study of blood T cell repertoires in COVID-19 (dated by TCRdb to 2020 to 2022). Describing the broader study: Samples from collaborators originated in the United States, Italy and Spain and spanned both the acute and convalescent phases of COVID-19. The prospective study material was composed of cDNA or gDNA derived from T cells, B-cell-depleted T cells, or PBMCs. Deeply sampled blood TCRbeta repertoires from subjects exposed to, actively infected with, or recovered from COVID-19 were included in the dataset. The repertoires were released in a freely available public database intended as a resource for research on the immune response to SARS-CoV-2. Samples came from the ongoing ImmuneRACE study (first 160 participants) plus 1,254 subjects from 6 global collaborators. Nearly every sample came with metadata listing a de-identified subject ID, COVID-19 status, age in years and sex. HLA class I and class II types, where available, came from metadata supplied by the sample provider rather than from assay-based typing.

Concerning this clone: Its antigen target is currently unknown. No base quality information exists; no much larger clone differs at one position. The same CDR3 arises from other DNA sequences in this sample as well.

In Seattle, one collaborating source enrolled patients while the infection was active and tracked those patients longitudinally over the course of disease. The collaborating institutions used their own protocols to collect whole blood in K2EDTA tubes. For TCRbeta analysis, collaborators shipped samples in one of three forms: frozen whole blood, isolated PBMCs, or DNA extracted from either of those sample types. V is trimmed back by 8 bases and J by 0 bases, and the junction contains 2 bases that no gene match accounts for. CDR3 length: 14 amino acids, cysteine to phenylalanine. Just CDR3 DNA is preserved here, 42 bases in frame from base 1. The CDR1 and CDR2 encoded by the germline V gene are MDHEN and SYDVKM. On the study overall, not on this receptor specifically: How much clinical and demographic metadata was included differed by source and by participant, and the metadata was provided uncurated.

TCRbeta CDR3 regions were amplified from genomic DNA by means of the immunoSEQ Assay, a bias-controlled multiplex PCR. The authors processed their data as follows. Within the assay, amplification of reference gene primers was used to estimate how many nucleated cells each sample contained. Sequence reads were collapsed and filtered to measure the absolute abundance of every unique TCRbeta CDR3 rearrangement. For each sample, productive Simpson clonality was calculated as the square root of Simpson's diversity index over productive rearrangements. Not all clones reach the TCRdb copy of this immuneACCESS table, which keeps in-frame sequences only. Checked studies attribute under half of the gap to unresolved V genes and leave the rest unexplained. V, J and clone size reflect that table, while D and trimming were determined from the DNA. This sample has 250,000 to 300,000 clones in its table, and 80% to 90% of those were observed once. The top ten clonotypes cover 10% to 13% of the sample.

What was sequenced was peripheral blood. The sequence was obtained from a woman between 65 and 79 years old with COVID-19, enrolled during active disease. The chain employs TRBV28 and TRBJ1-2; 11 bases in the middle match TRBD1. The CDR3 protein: CASGTGGANYGYTF. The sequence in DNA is TGTGCCAGCGGGACAGGGGGGGCTAACTATGGCTACACCTTC.